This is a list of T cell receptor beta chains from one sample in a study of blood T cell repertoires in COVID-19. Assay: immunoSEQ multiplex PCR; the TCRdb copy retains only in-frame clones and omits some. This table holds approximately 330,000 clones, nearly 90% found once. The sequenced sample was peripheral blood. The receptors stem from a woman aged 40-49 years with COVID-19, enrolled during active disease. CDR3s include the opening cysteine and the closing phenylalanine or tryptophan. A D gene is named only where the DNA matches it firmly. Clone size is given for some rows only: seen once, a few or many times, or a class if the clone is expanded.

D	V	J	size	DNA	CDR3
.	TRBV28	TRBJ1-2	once	TGTGCCAGCAGCACAATCAGGGGTGGCGGCTACACCTTC	CASSTIRGGGYTF
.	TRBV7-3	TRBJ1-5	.	TGTGCCAGCAGCTTAGGAGGGGAGGGCAATCAGCCCCAGCATTTT	CASSLGGEGNQPQHF
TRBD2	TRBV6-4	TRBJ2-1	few	TGTGCCAGCAGTGACTCGTCTAGCGGGCCCTACAATGAGCAGTTCTTC	CASSDSSSGPYNEQFF
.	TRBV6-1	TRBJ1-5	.	TGTGCCAGCAGTGAACCGGGACAATATAGCAATCAGCCCCAGCATTTT	CASSEPGQYSNQPQHF
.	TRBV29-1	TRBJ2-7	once	TGCAGCGTTGGCGGCAGATTCAGCTCCTACGAGCAGTACTTC	CSVGGRFSSYEQYF
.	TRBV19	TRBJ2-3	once	TGTGCCAGTAGTATATTAGGAGCCGCACGCACAGATACGCAGTATTTT	CASSILGAARTDTQYF
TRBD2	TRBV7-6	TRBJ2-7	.	TGTGCCAGCAGCCCGTCTAGCGGAACCTACGAGCAGTACTTC	CASSPSSGTYEQYF
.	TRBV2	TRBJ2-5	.	TGTGCCGGAGCCCCTCCCCAAGAGACCCAGTACTTC	CAGAPPQETQYF
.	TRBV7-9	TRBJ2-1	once	TGTGCCAGCACCAAAGGAGAAGCTGAGCAGTTCTTC	CASTKGEAEQFF
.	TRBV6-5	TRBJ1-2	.	TGTGCCAGCACCGACTTTAACTATGGCTACACCTTC	CASTDFNYGYTF
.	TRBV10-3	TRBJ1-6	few	TGTGCCATCAGTGAGCCGACAGGCGGAATAGTGAAAGGATCACCCCTCCACTTT	CAISEPTGGIVKGSPLHF
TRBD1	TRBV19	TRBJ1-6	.	TGTGCCAGTAGGACACAGGGGGGATTCACACCCCTCCACTTT	CASRTQGGFTPLHF
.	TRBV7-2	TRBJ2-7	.	TGTGCCAGCAGCTTAGGGGCAGACGTTAAGTACTTC	CASSLGADVKYF
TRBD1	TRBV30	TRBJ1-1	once	TGTGCCTGGAGTGTACCGGGACAGGGCACTGAAGCTTTCTTT	CAWSVPGQGTEAFF
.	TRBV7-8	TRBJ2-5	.	TGTGCCAGCAGCCGAGGGCGGACACAAGAGACCCAGTACTTC	CASSRGRTQETQYF
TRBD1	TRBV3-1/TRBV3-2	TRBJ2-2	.	TGTGCCAGCAGCGGACAGGGTTCCGGGGAGCTGTTTTTT	CASSGQGSGELFF
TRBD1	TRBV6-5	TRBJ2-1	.	TGTGCCAGCAGTTCTCCCGGGACAGGGGGCAATGAGCAGTTCTTC	CASSSPGTGGNEQFF
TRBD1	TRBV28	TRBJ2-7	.	TGTGCCAGCAGTTTAGACAGGGGGCTTCGGTACGAGCAGTACTTC	CASSLDRGLRYEQYF
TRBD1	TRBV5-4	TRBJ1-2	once	TGTGCCAGCAGCCCACTCATAGGGACAGGGTTGTTTGGCTATGGCTACACCTTC	CASSPLIGTGLFGYGYTF
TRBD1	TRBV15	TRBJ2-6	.	TGTGCCACCAGGGTCTCGCGGACAGGTGACGTCCTGACTTTC	CATRVSRTGDVLTF
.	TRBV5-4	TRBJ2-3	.	TGTGCCAGCAGCTTCGAAGGGAGGCAAAGGGCAGATACGCAGTATTTT	CASSFEGRQRADTQYF
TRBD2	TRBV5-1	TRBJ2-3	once	TGCGCCAGCAGCCTGGGCTGGGCGGGAGGGCCAGGAGATACGCAGTATTTT	CASSLGWAGGPGDTQYF
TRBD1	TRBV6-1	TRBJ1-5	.	TGTGCCAGCAGTGGGTTGTTGGGACAGTCTAGCAATCAGCCCCAGCATTTT	CASSGLLGQSSNQPQHF
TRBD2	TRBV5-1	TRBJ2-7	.	TGCGCCAGCAGCGACCCTAGCGGGGGATCCTACGAGCAGTACTTC	CASSDPSGGSYEQYF